One and the same sample provided the 5 T cell receptor beta chains below, sequenced in a study of T cell repertoires in cytomegalovirus infection (dated by TCRdb to the late 2010s). These receptors' targets are unknown. The sequencer was an Illumina HiSeq 1500. TCRdb reworked the public reads: Q25 trimming with fastp, MiXCR clone assembly, productive beta chains retained. Each record represents a unique CDR3 protein, reported with the most common genes and DNA among its rows. For this sample there are 200,000 to 250,000 distinct CDR3 sequences; 38% appear just once. Roughly three fifths of the sample belongs to the ten largest clones. This specimen's treatment or condition label, per the study, means: in vitro stimulation with specific CMV peptide epitopes to enrich CMV-specific T cells. The starting material was CD8+ T cells from cultured PBMCs, obtained from culture after CMV antigen stimulation. Receptors were obtained from a human donor in good health (CMV status not recorded). Some clones in this sample may be carry-over from other donors' samples.

The rearrangement links TRBV7-6 to TRBJ2-5; D is ambiguous. V shed 4 bases and J shed 2 bases, with 14 bases lying between them. The CDR3 sequence is 15 residues long. The germline V gene encodes CDR1 SGHVS and CDR2 FNYEAQ. The chain's CDR3 is CASSSSTENQETQYF. CDR3 DNA: TGTGCCAGCAGCTCCTCTACGGAAAATCAAGAGACCCAGTACTTC.

This chain connects TRBV27 to TRBJ1-1; possible D gene TRBD1, 5 bases. The CDR3 has 15 residues. Trimming shortened V by 5 bases and J by 9 bases, and 22 bases separated the two germline ends. Per the germline V gene, CDR1 is MNHEY and CDR2 is SMNVEV (reference sequence). The CDR3 region is CASSLLAGPKIKAFF. The CDR3 DNA sequence: TGTGCCAGCAGTCTCTTGGCGGGGCCTAAAATAAAAGCTTTCTTT.

The chain couples TRBV7-9 to TRBJ2-7; TRBD2 aligns across 9 bases. Trimming cost V 5 bases and J 2 bases; bases outside gene matches: 7. Germline-derived CDR1 and CDR2 are SEHNR and FQNEAQ (reference sequence). The CDR3 spans 15 residues. The CDR3 nucleotides read TGTGCCAGCAGCACCGCTAGCGGGGCCGCCTACGAGCAGTACTTC. Its translation: CASSTASGAAYEQYF.

In its sample, this clonotype was seen a few times. The chain links TRBV12-3 or TRBV12-4 to TRBJ2-2, with D unresolved. This CDR3 has 15 residues. The V gene lost 2 bases and the J gene lost 2 bases, with 9 bases spanning the gap. The DNA for the CDR3 is TGTGCCAGCAGTTTACGGCGGTTAAACACCGGGGAGCTGTTTTTT. This sequence encodes CASSLRRLNTGELFF.

J is TRBJ2-1 and V is TRBV12-3 or TRBV12-4; 7 bases map to TRBD2. This CDR3 has 15 amino acids. The J segment lost 6 bases and the V segment lost 5 bases, leaving 10 bases of the junction unmatched. The CDR3 is CASSKGLPTTNEQFF. CDR3 in DNA: TGTGCCAGCAGTAAGGGACTACCAACCACCAATGAGCAGTTCTTC.